This TCR beta chain was sequenced in a study of shared clonotypes between healthy human individuals. About the research overall: Donors consisted of a couple of women and three men between 18 and 49. Study results and caveats: Sample collection involved blood only; tissue repertoires are likely different. The rarefaction results pointed to incomplete sorted-subset sequencing despite large depth.

The germline V gene has CDR1 MNHEY and CDR2 SMNVEV (reference sequence). With V trimmed by 4 bases and J by 6 bases, 5 bases remained unmatched. CDR3 size: 14 residues. Comment on this clone: Its antigen remains unidentified.

Division of CD4+ cells produced a CD45RA+ naive subset and a CD45RA-negative memory subset. Some clones are missing from TCRdb's copy, which holds only in-frame ones; the method was immunoSEQ multiplex PCR. The sample has some 2,000,000 clones, around 95% seen once. The sample taken for sequencing was naive CD4+ T cells sorted from blood. Sample subset: CD45RA+ positively selected. This rearrangement joins TRBV27 to TRBJ2-7; TRBD2 matches at 11 bases. The origin of this receptor is a man between 18 and 35 years old in good health. The DNA for the CDR3 is TGTGCCAGCAGTTCAGTAGCGGGAGGGCCCGAGCAGTACTTC. Translation: CASSSVAGGPEQYF.